These 11 T cell receptor beta chains came from one sample sequenced in a study of cytomegalovirus exposure and HLA in healthy donors. 13 Jbeta primers and 60 Vbeta primers were used for the PCR. TCRdb keeps only in-frame clones here, not all; method: immunoSEQ multiplex PCR. This sample has 150,000 to 200,000 clones, with about 64% found just once. Material for sequencing was PBMCs. Receptors originate from a man in his fifties in good health and CMV-seronegative.

The chain recombines TRBV10-3 with TRBJ2-7; D is perhaps TRBD1 (5 bases). The V end lost 3 bases, the J end lost 2 bases, and 11 bases lay between the germline ends. The CDR3 is 14 residues long. Germline CDR1 reads ENHRY; CDR2 reads SYGVKD. The CDR3 protein is CAISDERGTYEQYF. DNA of the CDR3: TGTGCCATCAGTGATGAAAGGGGTACCTACGAGCAGTACTTC.

The J gene is TRBJ1-1, the V gene TRBV29-1; a possible D gene is TRBD1 (6 bases). The CDR3 has 15 residues. CDR1 and CDR2 from the germline V gene are SQVTM and ANQGSEA. Trimming left V 4 bases short and J 5 bases short, with 20 bases between. CDR3 DNA: TGCAGCGTTGCCCCCTTACAGGGCGTGAGGACTGAAGCTTTCTTT. Translation gives CSVAPLQGVRTEAFF.

The table lists this clone with a few counts. The genes are TRBV7-2 and TRBJ1-5, with TRBD1 matching 8 bases. The CDR3 runs 18 residues. J gave up 0 bases and V 5 bases, and 12 bases lay outside the gene matches. Germline values: CDR1 SGHTA, CDR2 FQGNSA. Here the CDR3 DNA reads TGTGCCAGCAGCCAGGGGGCACGAATTTGTTATAGCAATCAGCCCCAGCATTTT. Its translation: CASSQGARICYSNQPQHF.

This chain links TRBV18 with TRBJ1-1; possibly TRBD1 for D (6 bases). V shed 4 bases and J shed 11 bases, with 20 bases lying between them. Germline loops: CDR1 KGHSH, CDR2 LQKENI. This CDR3 is 14 amino acids long. CDR3 region: CASSLQGRGQKAFF. In DNA form, the CDR3 reads TGTGCCAGCTCACTACAGGGTCGGGGACAAAAGGCTTTCTTT.

J is TRBJ2-1 and V is TRBV28; D is undetermined. CDR3 length: 14 amino acids. Trimming removed 5 bases from V and 5 bases from J, with 13 bases in between. Per the germline V gene, CDR1 is MDHEN and CDR2 is SYDVKM. CDR3 coding DNA: TGTGCCAGCAGTCCCCAGCCGGCGGACAATGAGCAGTTCTTC. This codes for CASSPQPADNEQFF.

CDR3 amino acids: CASSIVLAGETQYF. CDR3 coding DNA: TGTGCCAGTAGTATAGTACTAGCGGGCGAGACCCAGTACTTC. V is TRBV19 and J is TRBJ2-5, with TRBD2 matching 9 bases. Germline V lookup: CDR1 LNHDA, CDR2 SQIVND (reference sequence). The CDR3 totals 14 residues. J gave up 5 bases and V 1 base, and 2 bases lay outside the gene matches.

The chain couples TRBV2 to TRBJ2-5, with a weak D call TRBD1 (5 bases). The closer fit of TRBJ2-7 to the DNA end suggests the J call may be wrong. Looked up from germline, CDR1 is SNHLY and CDR2 is FYNNEI. CDR3 size: 12 residues. The CDR3 region is CASSWQGYEQYF. The CDR3 coding sequence is TGTGCCAGCAGTTGGCAGGGCTACGAGCAGTACTTC.

The CDR3 coding sequence is TGTGCCAGCAGACAGGGGGGGTACACAGATACGCAGTATTTT. Residues: CASRQGGYTDTQYF. V gene TRBV6-5 combines with J gene TRBJ2-3; D perhaps matches TRBD1 (8 bases). The CDR3 has 14 amino acids. The ends were cut back, 6 bases at V and 2 bases at J, with 12 bases in the middle. The germline V gene has CDR1 MNHEY and CDR2 SVGAGI.

The chain has TRBV9 and TRBJ2-5, with 10 positions matching TRBD1. CDR1 is SGDLS, CDR2 YYNGEE, per germline. V dropped 6 bases and J dropped 4; count of bases not matched to a gene: 9. This CDR3 region has 15 residues. In nucleotides, the CDR3 is TGTGCCAGCAACCGCGGGACAGGGGAGGGAGAGACCCAGTACTTC. Its protein product is CASNRGTGEGETQYF.

The chain recombines TRBV5-1 with TRBJ2-7, with TRBD2 matching 12 bases. The germline gives CDR1 SGHRS, CDR2 YFSETQ. V lost 3 bases to trimming and J lost 2 bases; unmatched junction nucleotides: 6. The length of the CDR3 is 16 residues. CDR3: CASSSPSSGGAYEQYF. The CDR3 nucleotides are TGCGCCAGCAGCTCCCCCTCTAGCGGGGGGGCCTACGAGCAGTACTTC.

The V gene is TRBV7-2, the J gene TRBJ1-1; D unclear. Germline CDR1 reads SGHTA; CDR2 reads FQGNSA. Trimming pared 1 base from V and 0 bases from J, leaving 9 bases between. The CDR3 extends over 15 amino acids. DNA of the CDR3: TGTGCCAGCAGCTTAGGGTCGGCGGTGAACACTGAAGCTTTCTTT. Amino acids: CASSLGSAVNTEAFF.